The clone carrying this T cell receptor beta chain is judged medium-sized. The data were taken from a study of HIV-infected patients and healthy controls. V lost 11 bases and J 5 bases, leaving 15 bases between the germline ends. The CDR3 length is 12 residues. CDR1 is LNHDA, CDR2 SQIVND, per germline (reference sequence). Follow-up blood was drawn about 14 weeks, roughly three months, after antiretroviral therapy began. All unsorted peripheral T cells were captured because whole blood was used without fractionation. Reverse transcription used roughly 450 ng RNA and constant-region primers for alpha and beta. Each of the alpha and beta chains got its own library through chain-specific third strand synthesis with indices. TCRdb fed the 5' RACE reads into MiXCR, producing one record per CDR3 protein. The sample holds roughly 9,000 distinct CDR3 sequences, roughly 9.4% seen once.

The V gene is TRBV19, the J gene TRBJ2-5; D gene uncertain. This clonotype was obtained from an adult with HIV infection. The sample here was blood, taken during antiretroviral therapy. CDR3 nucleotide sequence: TGTGCCTCAAATGGGGATTCGGAGACCCAGTACTTC. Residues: CASNGDSETQYF.